This T cell receptor (beta chain) stems from a study of T-cell reconstitution after alpha-beta-depleted transplantation in children. This clonotype was picked up many times. The V end was cut by 6 bases, the J end by 1 base, with 11 bases between. The CDR3 consists of 14 residues. Germline CDR1 reads MNHNS; CDR2 reads SASEGT. Preparing the TCRbeta library involved the use of unique molecular identifiers. One entry per CDR3 protein, called by TCRdb with MiXCR from the PCR reads. The table records approximately 270,000 distinct CDR3 sequences, nearly 10% of them present only once. The sequences come from PBMCs from the stem cell graft donor, collected from the stem cell graft. This TCR was sampled from a human donor who donated a stem cell graft to a child with SCID. The rearrangement uses TRBV6-1 and TRBJ2-3; the D gene could be TRBD1 or TRBD2 (7 bases each). The CDR3 DNA sequence: TGTGCCAGCAGGGGGGGGACAGGCACAGATACGCAGTATTTT. This encodes CASRGGTGTDTQYF.